This T cell receptor (beta chain) was sequenced for a study of shared clonotypes between healthy human individuals. Study-level background: CD4 naive and memory got three plates each, CD8 naive two, CD8 memory one.

CDR1 is SEHNR, CDR2 FQNEAQ, per germline (reference sequence). The CDR3 sequence is 13 residues long. V was pared by 8 bases and J by 6 bases, with 7 bases of the junction left unmatched. Method: immunoSEQ multiplex PCR; TCRdb's copy keeps in-frame clones and lacks some. The sample shows approximately 1.9 million clones, about 94% of them seen only once. Points on this clone: Its antigen is undetermined.

Naive CD8 cells were CD45RO-negative, positively selected for CCR7, excluding terminally differentiated effector memory CD45RA+ cells. Study-wide points: The small donor group covered limited genetic and exposure diversity. Naive CD4 clonotypes overlapped across a handful of donors at roughly 5.1%.

The sample consisted of naive CD8+ T cells from PBMCs. The chain joins TRBV7-9 to TRBJ2-1; 7 bases align to TRBD2. This receptor was obtained from a man aged 18 to 29 in good health. Some clones in this sample may be carry-over from other donors' samples. The CDR3 protein is CASPLGTTNEQFF. CDR3 nucleotide sequence: TGTGCCAGCCCCCTCGGGACTACCAATGAGCAGTTCTTC.